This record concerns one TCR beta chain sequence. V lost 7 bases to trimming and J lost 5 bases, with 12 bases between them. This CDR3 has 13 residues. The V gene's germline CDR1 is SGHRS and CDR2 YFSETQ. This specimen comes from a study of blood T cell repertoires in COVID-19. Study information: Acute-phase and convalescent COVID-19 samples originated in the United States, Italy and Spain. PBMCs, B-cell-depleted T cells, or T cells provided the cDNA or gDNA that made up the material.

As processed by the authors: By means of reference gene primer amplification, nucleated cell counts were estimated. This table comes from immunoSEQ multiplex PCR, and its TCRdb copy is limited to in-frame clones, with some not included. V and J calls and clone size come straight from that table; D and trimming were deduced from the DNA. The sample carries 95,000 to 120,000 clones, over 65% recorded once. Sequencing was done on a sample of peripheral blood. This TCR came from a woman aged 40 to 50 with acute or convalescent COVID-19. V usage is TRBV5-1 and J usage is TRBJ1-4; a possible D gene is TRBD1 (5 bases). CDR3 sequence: CASRAGPNEKLFF. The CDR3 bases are TGCGCCAGCCGGGCAGGGCCAAATGAAAAACTGTTTTTT.